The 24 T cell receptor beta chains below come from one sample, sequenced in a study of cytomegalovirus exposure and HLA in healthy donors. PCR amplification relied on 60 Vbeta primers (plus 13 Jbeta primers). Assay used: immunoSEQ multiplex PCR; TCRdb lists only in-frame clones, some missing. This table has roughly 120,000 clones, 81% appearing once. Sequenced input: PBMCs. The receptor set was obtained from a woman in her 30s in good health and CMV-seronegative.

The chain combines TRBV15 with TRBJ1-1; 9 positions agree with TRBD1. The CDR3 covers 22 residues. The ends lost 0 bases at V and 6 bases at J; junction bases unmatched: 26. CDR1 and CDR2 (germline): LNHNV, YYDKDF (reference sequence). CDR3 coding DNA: TGTGCCACCAGCAGAGATTTAGGTTTTCGTGGGACAGGGAGTTTTGGTGGGTCTGAAGCTTTCTTT. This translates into CATSRDLGFRGTGSFGGSEAFF.

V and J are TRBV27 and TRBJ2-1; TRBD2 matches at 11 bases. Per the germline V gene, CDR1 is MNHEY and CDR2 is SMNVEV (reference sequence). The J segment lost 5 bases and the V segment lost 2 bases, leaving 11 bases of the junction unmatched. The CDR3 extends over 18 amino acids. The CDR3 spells CASSLRNRLAGGNNEQFF. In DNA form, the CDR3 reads TGTGCCAGCAGTTTACGGAACCGTTTAGCGGGAGGGAACAATGAGCAGTTCTTC.

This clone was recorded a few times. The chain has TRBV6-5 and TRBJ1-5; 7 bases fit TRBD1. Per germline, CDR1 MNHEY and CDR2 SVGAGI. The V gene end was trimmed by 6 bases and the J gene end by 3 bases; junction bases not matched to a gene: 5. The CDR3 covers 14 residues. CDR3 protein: CASSAGQVNQPQHF. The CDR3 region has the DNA TGTGCCAGCAGCGCAGGACAGGTCAATCAGCCCCAGCATTTT.

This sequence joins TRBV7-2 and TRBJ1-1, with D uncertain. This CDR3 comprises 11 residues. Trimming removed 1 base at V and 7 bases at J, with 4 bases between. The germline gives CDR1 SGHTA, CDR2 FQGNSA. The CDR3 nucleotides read TGTGCCAGCAGCTTAGGTCGTGAAGCTTTCTTT. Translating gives CASSLGREAFF.

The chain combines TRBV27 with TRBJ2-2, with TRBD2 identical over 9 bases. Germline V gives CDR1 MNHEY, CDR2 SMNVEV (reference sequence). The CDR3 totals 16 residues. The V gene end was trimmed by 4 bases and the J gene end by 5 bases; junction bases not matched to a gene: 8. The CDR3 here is CASSSMTSGGTGELFF. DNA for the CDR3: TGTGCCAGCAGTTCGATGACTAGCGGAGGGACCGGGGAGCTGTTTTTT.

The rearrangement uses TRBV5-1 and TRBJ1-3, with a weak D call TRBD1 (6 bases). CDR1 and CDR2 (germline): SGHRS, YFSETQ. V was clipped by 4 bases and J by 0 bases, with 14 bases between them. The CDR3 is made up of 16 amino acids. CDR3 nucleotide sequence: TGCGCCAGCAGCCCTGAGGACAGTCCCTCTGGAAACACCATATATTTT. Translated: CASSPEDSPSGNTIYF.

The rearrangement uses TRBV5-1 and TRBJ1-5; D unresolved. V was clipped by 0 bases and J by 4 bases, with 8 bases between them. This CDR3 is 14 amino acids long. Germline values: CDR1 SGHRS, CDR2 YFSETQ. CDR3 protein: CASSLGSPNQPQHF. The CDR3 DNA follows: TGCGCCAGCAGCTTGGGTTCTCCTAATCAGCCCCAGCATTTT.

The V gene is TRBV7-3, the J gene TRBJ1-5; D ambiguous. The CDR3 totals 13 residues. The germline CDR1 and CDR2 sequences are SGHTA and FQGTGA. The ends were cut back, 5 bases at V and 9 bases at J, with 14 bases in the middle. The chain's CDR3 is CASSQRPQAPQHF. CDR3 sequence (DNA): TGTGCCAGCAGCCAAAGACCCCAGGCGCCCCAGCATTTT.

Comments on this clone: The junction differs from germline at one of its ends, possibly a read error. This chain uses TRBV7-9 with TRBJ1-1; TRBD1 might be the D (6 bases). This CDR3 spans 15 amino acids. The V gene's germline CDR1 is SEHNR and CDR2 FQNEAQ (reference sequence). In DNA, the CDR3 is TGTTCCAGCAGCTTGTACCGGGACAAGGCCACTGAAGCTTTCTTT. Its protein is CSSSLYRDKATEAFF.

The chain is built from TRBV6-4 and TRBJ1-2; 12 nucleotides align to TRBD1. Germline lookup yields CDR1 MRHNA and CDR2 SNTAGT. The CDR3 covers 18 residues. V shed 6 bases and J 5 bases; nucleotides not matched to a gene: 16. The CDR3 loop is CASSQNSGTGGGLYGYTF. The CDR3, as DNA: TGTGCCAGCAGCCAAAATTCCGGGACAGGGGGCGGCTTGTATGGCTACACCTTC.

CDR3 coding DNA: TGTGCCAGCAGCCTCTTCGGGGACACCGGGGAGCTGTTTTTT. Translating gives CASSLFGDTGELFF. The gene calls are TRBV14 and TRBJ2-2; TRBD2 might be the D (5 bases). CDR1 and CDR2 from the germline V gene are SGHDN and FVKESK. The ends were cut back, 4 bases at V and 3 bases at J, with 9 bases in the middle. There are 14 residues in the CDR3.

CDR3 amino acids: CASSRRTGGVTEAFF. DNA for the CDR3: TGTGCCAGCAGCCGACGGACAGGGGGCGTCACTGAAGCTTTCTTT. The chain couples TRBV11-2 to TRBJ1-1; 11 positions match TRBD1. Per the germline V gene, CDR1 is SGHAT and CDR2 is FQNNGV. After removal of 5 bases from V and 4 bases from J, the junction contained 6 bases not matched to a gene. The CDR3 extends over 15 amino acids.

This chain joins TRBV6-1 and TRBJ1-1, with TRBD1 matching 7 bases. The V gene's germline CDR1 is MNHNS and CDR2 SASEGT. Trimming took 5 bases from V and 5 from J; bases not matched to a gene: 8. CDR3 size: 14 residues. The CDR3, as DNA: TGTGCCAGCAGTCCAAGGACAGGAGGAACTGAAGCTTTCTTT. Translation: CASSPRTGGTEAFF.

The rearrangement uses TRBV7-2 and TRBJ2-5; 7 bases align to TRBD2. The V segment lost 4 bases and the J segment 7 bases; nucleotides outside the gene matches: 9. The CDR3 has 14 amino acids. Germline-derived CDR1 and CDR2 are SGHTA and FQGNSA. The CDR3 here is CASSSSGPAGTQYF. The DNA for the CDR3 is TGTGCCAGCAGCTCTAGCGGCCCCGCGGGGACCCAGTACTTC.

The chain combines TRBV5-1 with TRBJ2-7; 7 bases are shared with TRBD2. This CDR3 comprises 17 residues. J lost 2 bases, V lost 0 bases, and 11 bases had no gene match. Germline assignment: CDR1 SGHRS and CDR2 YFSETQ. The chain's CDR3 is CASSLATSLTTTYEQYF. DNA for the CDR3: TGCGCCAGCAGCTTGGCGACTAGCCTGACTACAACCTACGAGCAGTACTTC.

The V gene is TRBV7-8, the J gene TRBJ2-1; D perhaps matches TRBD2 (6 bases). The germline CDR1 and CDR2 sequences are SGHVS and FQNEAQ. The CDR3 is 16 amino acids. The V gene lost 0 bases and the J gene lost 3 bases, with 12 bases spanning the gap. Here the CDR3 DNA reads TGTGCCAGCAGCTTAGCGCTGGGCGGGATCTACAATGAGCAGTTCTTC. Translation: CASSLALGGIYNEQFF.

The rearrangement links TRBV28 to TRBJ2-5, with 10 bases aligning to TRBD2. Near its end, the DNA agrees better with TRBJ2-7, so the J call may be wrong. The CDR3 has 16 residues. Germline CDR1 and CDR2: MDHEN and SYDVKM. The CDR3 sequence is CASSLLLAGGSYEQYF. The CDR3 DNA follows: TGTGCCAGCAGTTTATTGTTAGCGGGAGGCTCCTACGAGCAGTACTTC.

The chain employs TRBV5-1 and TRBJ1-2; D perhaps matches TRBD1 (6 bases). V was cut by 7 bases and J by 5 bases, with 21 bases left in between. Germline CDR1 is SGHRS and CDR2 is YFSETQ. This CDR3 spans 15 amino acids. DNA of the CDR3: TGCGCCAGCGCACCCGGGGGGGCGTTAGGGTATGGCTACACCTTC. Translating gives CASAPGGALGYGYTF.

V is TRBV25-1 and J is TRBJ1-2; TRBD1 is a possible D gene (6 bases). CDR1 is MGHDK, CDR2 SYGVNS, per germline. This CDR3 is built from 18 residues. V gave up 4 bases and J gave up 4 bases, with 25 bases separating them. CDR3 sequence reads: CASSVLGGREGPIYGYTF. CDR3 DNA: TGTGCCAGCAGTGTCCTTGGGGGCAGGGAAGGGCCTATCTATGGCTACACCTTC.

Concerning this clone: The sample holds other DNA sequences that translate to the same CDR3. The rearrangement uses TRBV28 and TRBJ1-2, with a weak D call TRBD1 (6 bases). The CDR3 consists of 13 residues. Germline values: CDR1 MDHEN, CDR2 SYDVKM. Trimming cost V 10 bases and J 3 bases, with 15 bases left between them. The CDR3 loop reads CATQGNFDYGYTF. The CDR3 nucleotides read TGTGCCACACAGGGAAATTTTGACTATGGCTACACCTTC.

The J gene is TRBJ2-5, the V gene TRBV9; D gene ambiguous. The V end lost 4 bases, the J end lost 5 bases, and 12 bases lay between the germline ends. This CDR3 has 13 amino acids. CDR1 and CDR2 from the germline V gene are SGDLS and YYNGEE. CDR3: CASSSTARETQYF. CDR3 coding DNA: TGTGCCAGCAGCTCCACGGCGCGGGAGACCCAGTACTTC.

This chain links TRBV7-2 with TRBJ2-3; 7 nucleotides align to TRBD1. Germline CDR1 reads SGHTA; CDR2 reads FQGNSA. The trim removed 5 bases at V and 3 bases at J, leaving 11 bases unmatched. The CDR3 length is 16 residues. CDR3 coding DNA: TGTGCCAGCAGCGTTTCACAGGGGATTTCGACAGATACGCAGTATTTT. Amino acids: CASSVSQGISTDTQYF.

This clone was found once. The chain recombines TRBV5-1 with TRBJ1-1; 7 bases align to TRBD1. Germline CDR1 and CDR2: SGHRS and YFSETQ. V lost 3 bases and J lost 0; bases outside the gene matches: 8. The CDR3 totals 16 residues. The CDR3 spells CASSWGDRAMNTEAFF. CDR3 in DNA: TGCGCCAGCAGCTGGGGAGACAGGGCTATGAACACTGAAGCTTTCTTT.

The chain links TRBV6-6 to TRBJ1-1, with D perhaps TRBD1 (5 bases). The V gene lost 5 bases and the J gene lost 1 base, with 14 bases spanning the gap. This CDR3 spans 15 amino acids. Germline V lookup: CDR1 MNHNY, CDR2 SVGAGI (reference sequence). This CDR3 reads CASSQTREQNTEAFF. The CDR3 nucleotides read TGTGCCAGCAGTCAAACCAGGGAACAGAACACTGAAGCTTTCTTT.